These 21 T cell receptor beta chains came from one sample sequenced in a study of T-cell reconstitution after alpha-beta-depleted transplantation in children. Researchers prepared the TCRbeta library using unique molecular identifiers, the study reports. In TCRdb, the PCR reads were re-called with MiXCR into one record per CDR3 protein. The repertoire has approximately 400,000 distinct CDR3 sequences, roughly 10% of them found once; the top ten carry roughly 5.5%. The sequences come from PBMCs from the stem cell graft donor, collected from the stem cell graft. The receptors stem from a human donor who donated a stem cell graft to a child with acute myeloid leukemia.

This clonotype has only a few counts. The chain recombines TRBV6-1 with TRBJ2-7, with 7 bases lining up with TRBD1. The junction had 10 bases not matched to a gene; V was cut back by 4 bases and J by 4 bases. The germline V gene encodes CDR1 MNHNS and CDR2 SASEGT. This CDR3 is built from 15 residues. The CDR3 sequence is CASSAGTAFLYEQYF. In nucleotides, the CDR3 is TGTGCCAGCAGTGCCGGGACAGCCTTCCTTTACGAGCAGTACTTC.

The chain joins TRBV5-6 to TRBJ2-5, with D possibly TRBD1 on 5 matching bases. The germline gives CDR1 SGHDT, CDR2 YYEEEE. The length of the CDR3 is 14 residues. V dropped 2 bases and J dropped 5 bases, with 13 bases sitting between them. CDR3 sequence (DNA): TGTGCCAGCAGCTTAATAGGGGAAAGTGAGACCCAGTACTTC. Protein product: CASSLIGESETQYF.

The J gene is TRBJ1-2, the V gene TRBV29-1; D is possibly TRBD1 (6 bases). Trimming left V 3 bases short and J 12 bases short, with 17 bases between. Germline CDR1 is SQVTM and CDR2 is ANQGSEA. The CDR3 spans 12 residues. The CDR3 is CSVEGVVGGNTF. Written as DNA, the CDR3 is TGCAGCGTTGAGGGTGTTGTGGGGGGCAACACCTTC.

This clonotype was seen a handful of times. This chain links TRBV3-1 with TRBJ1-4; D is ambiguous. CDR3 length: 14 residues. V gave up 4 bases and J gave up 5 bases, with 11 bases separating them. Germline CDR1 and CDR2: LGHDT and YNNKEL (reference sequence). CDR3 protein: CASSLRRRNEKLFF. The CDR3 DNA follows: TGTGCCAGCAGCCTACGAAGACGGAATGAAAAACTGTTTTTT.

The V and J genes are TRBV6-5 and TRBJ1-5; 12 nucleotides align to TRBD1. Per the germline V gene, CDR1 is MNHEY and CDR2 is SVGAGI. The CDR3 is 15 amino acids. Trimming took 5 bases from V and 7 from J; bases not matched to a gene: 6. The CDR3 DNA reads as TGTGCCAGCAGTACCGGGACAGGGGGCTTGCAGCCCCAGCATTTT. This codes for CASSTGTGGLQPQHF.

The J gene is TRBJ2-1, the V gene TRBV15; 7 bases are a match to TRBD2. CDR1 and CDR2 from the germline V gene are LNHNV and YYDKDF (reference sequence). V was clipped by 0 bases and J by 9 bases; unmatched bases: 17. CDR3 length: 18 amino acids. The DNA for the CDR3 is TGTGCCACCAGCAGAGATTCGGCTAGCGGAACTTGGGGGGGTGAGCAGTTCTTC. Protein: CATSRDSASGTWGGEQFF. The whole variable domain, filled in from reference TRBV15 and TRBJ2-1, reads DAMVIQNPRYQVTQFGKPVTLSCSQTLNHNVMYWYQQKSSQAPKLLFHYYDKDFNNEADTPDNFQSRRPNTSFCFLDIRSPGLGDTAMYLCATSRDSASGTWGGEQFFGPGTRLTVL.

V gene TRBV12-3 or TRBV12-4 combines with J gene TRBJ2-2; 7 nucleotides line up with TRBD2. The CDR3 has 15 amino acids. The V and J ends lost 6 bases and 3 bases, in that order; junction bases with no gene match: 7. As DNA, the CDR3 is TGTGCCAGCAGAAAGGAGCGGGGAGACACCGGGGAGCTGTTTTTT. It is translated as CASRKERGDTGELFF.

This clonotype was observed a few times. V gene TRBV15 combines with J gene TRBJ1-1; 12 bases agree with TRBD1. This CDR3 spans 17 amino acids. CDR1 is LNHNV and CDR2 is YYDKDF in the germline V gene (reference sequence). Trimming removed 2 bases from V and 2 bases from J; junction bases left unmatched: 6. CDR3 residues: CATSRFRDRGLNTEAFF. CDR3 coding DNA: TGTGCCACCAGCAGATTCCGGGACAGGGGGCTCAACACTGAAGCTTTCTTT.

The rearrangement links TRBV7-2 to TRBJ2-2, with D unresolved. CDR1 SGHTA and CDR2 FQGNSA come from the germline V gene. The ends were cut back, 5 bases at V and 1 base at J, with 11 bases in the middle. This CDR3 is built from 15 residues. The CDR3 sequence is CASSLITLNTGELFF. In DNA form, the CDR3 reads TGTGCCAGCAGCCTCATAACGCTGAACACCGGGGAGCTGTTTTTT.

In this sample, this clonotype turned up many times. This chain's CDR3 is CSAPRGQGSYEQYF. As DNA, the CDR3 is TGCAGTGCTCCACGAGGGCAGGGTAGCTACGAGCAGTACTTC. The chain is built from TRBV20-1 and TRBJ2-7; TRBD1 or TRBD2 may be the D gene (5 bases each). Germline V gene data show CDR1 as DFQATT and CDR2 as SNEGSKA (reference sequence). V lost 5 bases and J lost 3, with 17 bases in between. The CDR3 has 14 amino acids.

This clonotype appeared a few times. The genes are TRBV12-3 or TRBV12-4 and TRBJ2-2, with D perhaps TRBD1 or TRBD2 (6 bases each). The CDR3 contains 15 residues. V gave up 1 base and J gave up 6 bases, with 12 bases separating them. CDR3 sequence: CASSLVGGLSGELFF. The DNA for the CDR3 is TGTGCCAGCAGTTTAGTCGGGGGCTTATCCGGGGAGCTGTTTTTT.

This clonotype was seen more than once but under ten times. This sequence joins TRBV18 and TRBJ2-1; D not resolved. The CDR3 is 17 amino acids. Trimming shortened V by 0 bases and J by 2 bases, and 14 bases separated the two germline ends. Per the germline V gene, CDR1 is KGHSH and CDR2 is LQKENI. The chain's CDR3 is CASSPPRVGVTYNEQFF. The CDR3 region has the DNA TGTGCCAGCTCACCACCCAGAGTTGGGGTTACCTACAATGAGCAGTTCTTC.

This clonotype was detected many times. This chain joins TRBV7-6 and TRBJ2-2; no clear D. The CDR3 totals 14 residues. Germline values: CDR1 SGHVS, CDR2 FNYEAQ. Trimming cost V 1 base and J 6 bases, with 9 bases left between them. Here the CDR3 reads CASSLVGSAGELFF. The CDR3 bases are TGTGCCAGCAGCTTAGTGGGCAGCGCCGGGGAGCTGTTTTTT.

V and J are TRBV10-3 and TRBJ1-2; the match to TRBD1 covers 9 bases. There are 15 residues in the CDR3. J gave up 4 bases and V 2 bases, and 5 bases lay outside the gene matches. Per the germline V gene, CDR1 is ENHRY and CDR2 is SYGVKD. CDR3 nucleotide sequence: TGTGCCATCAGTGAGGGGACAGGGCTGATCTATGGCTACACCTTC. Residues: CAISEGTGLIYGYTF.

In its sample, this clonotype was seen many times. The chain combines TRBV18 with TRBJ2-1; D possibly corresponds to TRBD2 (5 bases). This CDR3 comprises 15 residues. Germline CDR1 KGHSH, CDR2 LQKENI. The V end was cut by 5 bases, the J end by 2 bases, with 13 bases between. This CDR3 is CASSEDAGAYNEQFF. The CDR3 DNA follows: TGTGCCAGCTCAGAAGACGCCGGGGCCTACAATGAGCAGTTCTTC.

The chain employs TRBV5-1 and TRBJ2-2, with D tentatively TRBD1 or TRBD2 (5 bases each). The V end lost 2 bases, the J end lost 7 bases, and 12 bases lay between the germline ends. The germline gives CDR1 SGHRS, CDR2 YFSETQ. The CDR3 has 14 amino acids. CDR3 protein: CASSFEGRGGELFF. The CDR3 DNA reads as TGCGCCAGCAGCTTTGAGGGGAGAGGCGGGGAGCTGTTTTTT.

This clonotype showed up many times. This chain uses TRBV6-4 with TRBJ1-1; the D gene is possibly TRBD1 (5 bases). Germline V lookup: CDR1 MRHNA, CDR2 SNTAGT. The length of the CDR3 is 16 residues. Trimming removed 3 bases from V and 0 bases from J, with 14 bases in between. The CDR3 DNA sequence: TGTGCCAGCAGTGAAGAGGGCGGGGGTATGAACACTGAAGCTTTCTTT. This codes for CASSEEGGGMNTEAFF.

This clonotype was counted many times. This chain joins TRBV20-1 and TRBJ2-7, with TRBD1 as a possible D gene (6 bases). The CDR3 extends over 14 amino acids. Germline V gene data show CDR1 as DFQATT and CDR2 as SNEGSKA (reference sequence). Trimming shortened V by 0 bases and J by 3 bases, and 12 bases separated the two germline ends. DNA of the CDR3: TGCAGTGCTAGAGATCCGAACAGGGTCTACGAGCAGTACTTC. Its protein product is CSARDPNRVYEQYF.

V is TRBV5-4 and J is TRBJ1-2, with a possible D match to TRBD1 (6 bases). The V gene lost 4 bases and the J gene lost 8 bases, with 21 bases spanning the gap. From germline, CDR1 is SGHNT and CDR2 YYREEE (reference sequence). This CDR3 contains 15 residues. DNA for the CDR3: TGTGCCAGCAGCGGACTACAGGGTTACCCGCCCGGCTACACCTTC. Translating gives CASSGLQGYPPGYTF.

This clonotype was recorded at least ten times. V gene TRBV5-1 combines with J gene TRBJ2-3, with TRBD1 matching 8 bases. This CDR3 has 15 residues. V gave up 0 bases and J gave up 5 bases; unmatched junction bases: 5. CDR1 and CDR2 from the germline V gene are SGHRS and YFSETQ. The CDR3 sequence is CASSLEGQALDTQYF. CDR3 DNA: TGCGCCAGCAGCTTGGAGGGACAGGCTTTAGATACGCAGTATTTT.

This clonotype has a handful of counts. This chain connects TRBV7-8 to TRBJ2-7, with a possible D match to TRBD2 (5 bases). Trimming removed 4 bases at V and 5 bases at J, with 15 bases between. Germline V lookup: CDR1 SGHVS, CDR2 FQNEAQ. This CDR3 comprises 14 residues. The CDR3 DNA is TGTGCCAGCAGCTCGCGGAGAGGAGGCCACGAGCAGTACTTC. Protein product: CASSSRRGGHEQYF. Together with reference TRBV7-8 and TRBJ2-7, the CDR3 gives the full variable domain: GAGVSQSPRYKVAKRGQDVALRCDPISGHVSLFWYQQALGQGPEFLTYFQNEAQLDKSGLPSDRFFAERPEGSVSTLKIQRTQQEDSAVYLCASSSRRGGHEQYFGPGTRLTVT.